Listed here are 20 T cell receptor beta chains from one sample, sequenced in a study of tumor-infiltrating lymphocytes in primary liver carcinoma. Investigators took RNA and DNA out together from approximately 22-30 mg of unsorted bulk tissue. Synthesis of TCR beta cDNA was carried out from 500 ng total RNA with a constant-region primer. Slightly modified ARM-PCR, run as three nested multiplex PCR rounds, produced the TCR beta libraries. Both of the initial two PCR rounds ran for around 9 cycles and employed TRBV1-TRBV30 forward primers alongside a C-beta reverse primer. Each CDR3 protein gets one entry after TCRdb re-called the multiplex PCR reads with MiXCR. The table shows roughly 30,000 distinct CDR3 sequences, with 60% to 80% occurring only once. The sample taken for sequencing was liver tumor tissue from sampling region 3. Regarding subset: tumor region T3, left-lateral pole. The source is a woman in her thirties with primary liver carcinoma and hepatitis B virus infection.

CDR3: CASSQDWTGSYEQYF. The CDR3, as DNA: TGTGCCAGCAGCCAAGACTGGACAGGGTCTTACGAGCAGTACTTC. The chain combines TRBV4-2 with TRBJ2-7, with 8 nucleotides matching TRBD1. Germline CDR1 and CDR2: LGHNA and YNFKEQ. The CDR3 has 15 amino acids. Losses at the gene ends were 0 bases for V and 4 bases for J; bases not matched to a gene: 5.

At least ten counts were recorded for this clonotype. The V gene is TRBV11-3, the J gene TRBJ2-7; TRBD1 matches at 7 bases. V shed 0 bases and J 4 bases; nucleotides not matched to a gene: 9. Germline lookup yields CDR1 SGHNT and CDR2 YENEEA. CDR3 length equals 16 residues. The CDR3 coding sequence is TGTGCCAGCAGCTTAGAGATGGGCAGGGGACAGTACGAGCAGTACTTC. This encodes CASSLEMGRGQYEQYF. Based on the CDR3 plus reference TRBV11-3 and TRBJ2-7, the full variable domain is EAGVVQSPRYKIIEKKQPVAFWCNPISGHNTLYWYLQNLGQGPELLIRYENEEAVDDSQLPKDRFSAERLKGVDSTLKIQPAELGDSAVYLCASSLEMGRGQYEQYFGPGTRLTVT.

The rearrangement uses TRBV11-1 and TRBJ2-2; D is uncertain. The germline CDR1 and CDR2 sequences are SGHAT and FQDESV (reference sequence). The CDR3 consists of 16 residues. V dropped 5 bases and J dropped 10 bases, with 23 bases sitting between them. This CDR3 reads CASSARPFLVNTELFF. In DNA, the CDR3 is TGTGCCAGCAGCGCCCGGCCATTCCTAGTTAACACGGAGCTGTTTTTT.

With regard to this clonotype: This clone may be a read error of a much larger clone one base away. The genes are TRBV11-2 and TRBJ1-1; no definite D call. The CDR3 is 13 amino acids. CDR1 is SGHAT, CDR2 FQNNGV, per germline. DNA for the CDR3: TGTGCCAGCAGCTTCGGGCCCAACACTGAACCTTTCTTT. This encodes CASSFGPNTEPFF.

Worth noting for this clonotype: The junction and the germline gene differ at one end; a read error may be behind it. The genes are TRBV11-3 and TRBJ2-1, with 10 bases that match TRBD2. The CDR3 covers 15 residues. CDR1 is SGHNT and CDR2 is YENEEA in the germline V gene. The chain's CDR3 is CPSSLGTSGKLEQFF. DNA of the CDR3: TGTCCCAGCAGTTTAGGAACTAGCGGGAAGCTCGAGCAGTTCTTC.

The genes are TRBV11-2 and TRBJ2-3, with D hard to call. CDR3 length: 16 amino acids. In germline, CDR1 is SGHAT, CDR2 FQNNGV. Deletions cut 2 bases from V and 2 bases from J, with 14 bases between. The CDR3 bases are TGTGCCAGCAGCTTAACCGGAGAGGCGATCACAGATACGCAGTATTTT. Translated: CASSLTGEAITDTQYF.

A word on this clonotype: A much more abundant neighbour one base away suggests this may be a read error. The chain uses TRBV2 and TRBJ2-3; tentatively, D is TRBD2 (5 bases). Deletions cut 4 bases from V and 0 bases from J, with 11 bases between. This CDR3 has 15 amino acids. In germline, CDR1 is SNHLY, CDR2 FYNNEI. CDR3 loop: CASSGGMASTDTQYF. CDR3 DNA: TGTGCCAGCAGTGGAGGGATGGCTAGCACAGATACGCAGTATTTT.

The V and J genes are TRBV30 and TRBJ1-1; D unresolved. Trimming removed 0 bases from V and 3 bases from J, with 17 bases in between. The CDR3 is 16 amino acids. The germline CDR1 and CDR2 sequences are GTSNPN and SVGIG (reference sequence). The CDR3 DNA reads as TGTGCCTGGAGTGTAGGCCGGGCCCCATCGGACACTGAAGCTTTCTTT. Amino acids: CAWSVGRAPSDTEAFF.

Note on this clonotype: This may stem from a read error, because a much larger clone lies one nucleotide away. V and J are TRBV19 and TRBJ2-5; 8 nucleotides match TRBD2. The V gene's germline CDR1 is LNHDA and CDR2 SQIVND (reference sequence). The trim removed 1 base at V and 5 bases at J, leaving 6 bases unmatched. This CDR3 comprises 15 residues. The CDR3 DNA reads as TGTGCCAGTAGTATAGGGAGCGGGAGAGGTGAGACCCAGTACTTC. Protein sequence: CASSIGSGRGETQYF.

A remark on this clonotype: Being one base from a much bigger clone, this may be a read error. V and J are TRBV6-2 or TRBV6-3 and TRBJ2-7; the D is unclear. The germline V and J ends were trimmed by 8 bases and 3 bases, with 14 bases remaining between them. This CDR3 is built from 13 residues. CDR1 is MNHEY, CDR2 SVGEGT, per germline. CDR3 sequence (DNA): TGTGCCAGCGGGAAGGGTTCTGGCTACGAGCAGTACTTC. Translated, it gives CASGKGSGYEQYF.

Remarks on this clonotype: A clone one base away is much larger, so this may be a read error. Since the CDR3 does not end with the conserved phenylalanine or tryptophan, this likely comes from a read error. The DNA is left out, because the CDR3 cannot be placed on it with certainty; the CDR3 is given as TCRdb lists it. The rearrangement links TRBV11-2 to TRBJ1-1; the table's D call TRBD1 went unverified against the DNA. CDR1 and CDR2 from the germline V gene are SGHAT and FQNNGV. The length of the CDR3 is 11 amino acids, counting both ends. The CDR3 is CVSSPGTEALI.

The J gene is TRBJ2-2, the V gene TRBV11-3; D is possibly TRBD2 (5 bases). The CDR3 covers 14 residues. CDR1 SGHNT and CDR2 YENEEA come from the germline V gene. V lost 6 bases and J 9 bases, leaving 17 bases between the germline ends. This CDR3 is CASRGTRATRELFF. CDR3 coding DNA: TGTGCCAGCAGGGGAACTAGGGCGACCAGGGAGCTGTTTTTT.

In the case of this clonotype: Germline and junction disagree at one end, which may indicate a read error. The chain links TRBV11-1 to TRBJ1-2; D uncertain. Germline V gene lookup returns CDR1 SGHAT and CDR2 FQDESV (reference sequence). The CDR3 consists of 14 residues. As DNA, the CDR3 is TGTGCCAGCAGCTCTTCAGCGTCCTTGGGATGCTACACCTTT. The encoded protein is CASSSSASLGCYTF.

Notes on this clonotype: The CDR3 ends on some other residue instead of the conserved phenylalanine or tryptophan, so this is likely a read error. The DNA is omitted, as the CDR3 cannot be located on it reliably, and the CDR3 follows TCRdb's listing. The rearrangement uses TRBV11-2 and TRBJ2-2; the table's D call TRBD1 went unverified against the DNA. The CDR3 has 15 amino acids, counting both end residues. CDR1 and CDR2 from the germline V gene are SGHAT and FQNNGV. CDR3 in amino acids: CASSVETRDTGGMFL.

Points on this clonotype: Germline is not matched at one junction end, which may reflect a read error. The gene calls are TRBV11-2 and TRBJ2-3, with TRBD1 identical over 7 bases. CDR3 length equals 16 residues. The germline CDR1 and CDR2 sequences are SGHAT and FQNNGV. CDR3 sequence reads: CASSRRRQGRGDTLYF. CDR3 nucleotide sequence: TGTGCCAGCAGCCGCAGGCGACAGGGAAGGGGAGATACGCTGTATTTT.

The V and J genes are TRBV4-3 and TRBJ2-4, with a tentative D call TRBD2 (6 bases). This CDR3 region has 13 residues. The V end lost 4 bases, the J end lost 5 bases, and 9 bases lay between the germline ends. Germline V gene sequence: CDR1 LGHNA, CDR2 YSLEER. The CDR3 loop reads CASSRGTENIQYF. The CDR3, as DNA: TGCGCCAGCAGCCGCGGGACGGAAAACATTCAGTACTTC.

With respect to this clonotype: At one boundary the junction diverges from the germline segment, which might be a read error. The chain joins TRBV7-2 to TRBJ2-7; 9 bases align to TRBD2. The germline CDR1 and CDR2 sequences are SGHTA and FQGNSA. The CDR3 runs 14 residues. The CDR3 nucleotides are TGTGCCAGCAACTTATCTAGCGGGATTTACGGGCAGTACTTC. Translating gives CASNLSSGIYGQYF.

Notes on this clonotype: A junction end diverges from the germline sequence, so it may reflect a read error. The chain carries TRBV12-3 or TRBV12-4 and TRBJ2-5, with a possible D match to TRBD2 (6 bases). The CDR3 is 15 residues long. The chain's CDR3 is CACSTYHGSEETQYF. CDR3 DNA sequence: TGTGCCTGCAGCACATACCACGGGAGCGAAGAGACCCAGTACTTC.

About this clonotype itself: The junction does not match germline at one end; this may be a read error. This chain uses TRBV29-1 with TRBJ1-1; D might be TRBD1 (6 bases). Per the germline V gene, CDR1 is SQVTM and CDR2 is ANQGSEA. CDR3 size: 13 residues. The CDR3 bases are TGCAGCCACGCCCGGACAGCGAACACTGAAGCTTTCTTC. Translated: CSHARTANTEAFF.

On this clonotype itself: It is likely a read error, because the conserved phenylalanine at the end of the CDR3 is missing. The chain uses TRBV29-1 and TRBJ2-3; a weak D match, TRBD2 (5 bases). There are 15 residues in the CDR3. The germline CDR1 and CDR2 sequences are SQVTM and ANQGSEA. The CDR3 region is CSVISVRWATDTQYL. In DNA, the CDR3 is TGTAGCGTTATCAGCGTGAGATGGGCCACAGATACGCAGTATCTT.